One sample yielded the 21 T cell receptor beta chains listed below, sequenced in a study of graft-versus-host responses after intestinal transplantation. Produced via immunoSEQ multiplex PCR; TCRdb's table is partial and in-frame only. The sample has about 100,000 clones, 90% seen once. The material sequenced was PBMCs, taken about 460 days after intestinal transplant. The source is a human patient who received an intestinal transplant, so some T cells may come from the graft donor.

The genes are TRBV6-6 and TRBJ1-2; 9 bases are shared with TRBD1. Germline V gene data show CDR1 as MNHNY and CDR2 as SVGAGI (reference sequence). V was clipped by 2 bases and J by 7 bases; unmatched bases: 8. This CDR3 has 15 residues. The CDR3 nucleotides are TGTGCCAGCAGTTACCACCGGGACAGGGAAAGTGGCTACACCTTC. Translation: CASSYHRDRESGYTF.

The sample holds one count of this clone. This chain uses TRBV20-1 with TRBJ2-5; unclear D gene. CDR1 and CDR2 (germline): DFQATT, SNEGSKA (reference sequence). The V end was cut by 6 bases, the J end by 3 bases, with 5 bases between. The CDR3 consists of 10 residues. The CDR3 here is CSARKETQYF. As DNA, the CDR3 is TGCAGTGCCCGGAAAGAGACCCAGTACTTC.

This clone has a single count. V usage is TRBV4-1 and J usage is TRBJ1-1; D unclear. Germline lookup yields CDR1 MGHRA and CDR2 YSYEKL. Trimming took 0 bases from V and 2 from J, leaving 7 bases between them. The CDR3 covers 14 residues. Written as DNA, the CDR3 is TGCGCCAGCAGCCAAGACCCAAAAAACACTGAAGCTTTCTTT. Amino acids: CASSQDPKNTEAFF.

This chain uses TRBV2 with TRBJ2-2, with D hard to call. Germline assignment: CDR1 SNHLY and CDR2 FYNNEI. The CDR3 covers 14 residues. The ends were cut back, 2 bases at V and 2 bases at J, with 6 bases in the middle. This CDR3 reads CASSETPNTGELFF. The CDR3, as DNA: TGTGCCAGCAGTGAAACGCCCAACACCGGGGAGCTGTTTTTT.

The chain recombines TRBV6-5 with TRBJ1-2; D possibly corresponds to TRBD1 (6 bases). Germline-derived CDR1 and CDR2 are MNHEY and SVGAGI. The CDR3 has 15 residues. V gave up 0 bases and J gave up 2 bases, with 10 bases separating them. For the CDR3, the DNA is TGTGCCAGCAGTTACTCAGGGACATTCAACTATGGCTACACCTTC. This codes for CASSYSGTFNYGYTF.

The gene calls are TRBV19 and TRBJ1-5; D remains unclear. Between the trimmed V and J ends, which lost 3 bases and 3 bases, there was a span of 12 bases. Germline V gene sequence: CDR1 LNHDA, CDR2 SQIVND (reference sequence). This CDR3 is built from 15 residues. DNA of the CDR3: TGTGCCAGTAGTATTGTGGACGACGCCAATCAGCCCCAGCATTTT. It yields the protein CASSIVDDANQPQHF.

The V call is TRBV11-1, the J call TRBJ2-5, with a tentative D call TRBD1 (6 bases). This CDR3 comprises 15 residues. V was trimmed by 1 base and J by 4 bases, leaving 13 bases between them. Germline V CDR1 and CDR2: SGHAT, FQDESV (reference sequence). CDR3 region: CASSLEAGVGETQYF. The CDR3, as DNA: TGTGCCAGCAGCTTAGAGGCAGGGGTAGGAGAGACCCAGTACTTC.

The chain couples TRBV5-1 to TRBJ2-1; 10 bases fit TRBD2. CDR1 and CDR2 (germline): SGHRS, YFSETQ. J was trimmed by 8 bases and V by 7 bases; bases with no gene match: 6. There are 13 residues in the CDR3. The CDR3, as DNA: TGCGCCAGCTTAGGACTAGCGGCGCATGAGCAGTTCTTC. Translating it yields CASLGLAAHEQFF.

Only a few counts were recorded for this clone. The chain is built from TRBV6-1 and TRBJ1-1; D remains ambiguous. CDR3 length: 14 amino acids. The V gene lost 3 bases and the J gene lost 3 bases, with 11 bases spanning the gap. CDR1 is MNHNS, CDR2 SASEGT, per germline. This CDR3 reads CASSDDPPDTEAFF. Here the CDR3 DNA reads TGTGCCAGCAGTGATGACCCTCCTGACACTGAAGCTTTCTTT.

J is TRBJ2-5 and V is TRBV4-2; 8 nucleotides line up with TRBD2. Germline CDR1 LGHNA, CDR2 YNFKEQ. After removal of 8 bases from V and 2 bases from J, the junction contained 7 bases not matched to a gene. The CDR3 loop spans 14 amino acids. This chain's CDR3 is CASATGGVQETQYF. CDR3 DNA: TGTGCCAGCGCCACGGGAGGGGTACAAGAGACCCAGTACTTC.

V is TRBV6-1 and J is TRBJ1-5; no definite D call. The CDR3 has 16 residues. The V gene's germline CDR1 is MNHNS and CDR2 SASEGT. The germline V and J ends were trimmed by 2 bases and 0 bases, with 11 bases remaining between them. The CDR3 DNA is TGTGCCAGCAGTGAATATTTTGGGGATAGCAATCAGCCCCAGCATTTT. It codes for CASSEYFGDSNQPQHF.

The rearrangement uses TRBV6-1 and TRBJ1-2, with 9 nucleotides matching TRBD1. V lost 6 bases to trimming and J lost 6 bases; unmatched junction nucleotides: 11. The CDR3 spans 15 residues. Germline V lookup: CDR1 MNHNS, CDR2 SASEGT. Here the CDR3 reads CASRFWDREGDGYTF. Here the CDR3 DNA reads TGTGCCAGCAGATTTTGGGACAGGGAAGGCGATGGCTACACCTTC.

The chain is built from TRBV25-1 and TRBJ2-5, with TRBD2 matching over 8 bases. This CDR3 comprises 16 residues. Trimming took 2 bases from V and 2 from J; bases not matched to a gene: 7. Germline CDR1 is MGHDK and CDR2 is SYGVNS. The chain's CDR3 is CASSEPGRGWQETQYF. CDR3 nucleotide sequence: TGTGCCAGCAGTGAACCCGGGAGGGGCTGGCAAGAGACCCAGTACTTC. The complete variable domain, with remaining parts taken from reference TRBV25-1 and TRBJ2-5, reads EADIYQTPRYLVIGTGKKITLECSQTMGHDKMYWYQQDPGMELHLIHYSYGVNSTEKGDLSSESTVSRIRTEHFPLTLESARPSHTSQYLCASSEPGRGWQETQYFGPGTRLLVL.

The gene calls are TRBV19 and TRBJ2-3; TRBD2 agrees at 7 bases. The germline V gene encodes CDR1 LNHDA and CDR2 SQIVND (reference sequence). Germline trimming cut 1 base from V and 6 bases from J; bases unmatched to any gene: 10. CDR3 length equals 16 residues. DNA for the CDR3: TGTGCCAGTAGTATAGGGAGCGGGACCCCCGGGGATACGCAGTATTTT. Amino acid sequence: CASSIGSGTPGDTQYF.

CDR3 bases: TGTGCCAGCAGCTTCGGGACTAGCGGGGGGGGGACCCAGTACTTC. This translates into CASSFGTSGGGTQYF. This sequence joins TRBV5-4 and TRBJ2-5, with 16 bases fitting TRBD2. The CDR3 has 15 amino acids. Trimming cost V 2 bases and J 7 bases; bases outside gene matches: 2. Germline V gives CDR1 SGHNT, CDR2 YYREEE (reference sequence). Supplemented by reference TRBV5-4 and TRBJ2-5, the full variable domain reads ETGVTQSPTHLIKTRGQQVTLRCSSQSGHNTVSWYQQALGQGPQFIFQYYREEENGRGNFPPRFSGLQFPNYSSELNVNALELDDSALYLCASSFGTSGGGTQYFGPGTRLLVL.

In this sample, this clone turned up once. The CDR3 protein is CASSLGLTYEQYF. The CDR3 bases are TGCGCCAGCAGCTTGGGGCTTACTTACGAGCAGTACTTC. The rearrangement links TRBV5-1 to TRBJ2-7, with unresolved D. The CDR3 consists of 13 residues. The germline V gene encodes CDR1 SGHRS and CDR2 YFSETQ. V was shortened by 0 bases and J by 4 bases, with 8 bases between the two germline ends.

V and J are TRBV7-3 and TRBJ1-1; no clear D. Trimming pared 4 bases from V and 4 bases from J, leaving 7 bases between. This CDR3 is 12 amino acids long. Germline loops: CDR1 SGHTA, CDR2 FQGTGA. The CDR3: CASSYGSTEAFF. As DNA, the CDR3 is TGTGCCAGCAGCTACGGGAGCACTGAAGCTTTCTTT.

The V call is TRBV4-1, the J call TRBJ2-7; possible D gene TRBD2, 6 bases. In germline, CDR1 is MGHRA, CDR2 YSYEKL. Trimming cost V 4 bases and J 0 bases, with 16 bases left between them. This CDR3 has 16 residues. CDR3 DNA: TGCGCCAGCAGCCCAACCGGGGACTTCCTCTCCTACGAGCAGTACTTC. Translating gives CASSPTGDFLSYEQYF.

This sequence joins TRBV19 and TRBJ2-7, with D perhaps being TRBD1 or TRBD2 (5 bases each). The CDR3 is 13 residues long. With 5 bases removed from V and 3 bases from J, the gap between germline ends came to 11 bases. Germline V lookup: CDR1 LNHDA, CDR2 SQIVND (reference sequence). CDR3 sequence (DNA): TGTGCCAGTAGTGTGGGACCCCTCTACGAGCAGTACTTC. This gives the protein CASSVGPLYEQYF.

J is TRBJ2-1 and V is TRBV6-5, with D tentatively TRBD1 (6 bases). The ends were cut back, 4 bases at V and 8 bases at J, with 21 bases in the middle. CDR3 size: 16 residues. Looked up from germline, CDR1 is MNHEY and CDR2 is SVGAGI. CDR3 region: CASSSPPVQGGHEQFF. CDR3 sequence (DNA): TGTGCCAGCAGTTCTCCCCCGGTACAGGGTGGTCATGAGCAGTTCTTC.

This chain links TRBV9 with TRBJ2-1; 13 nucleotides line up with TRBD2. Germline CDR1 is SGDLS and CDR2 is YYNGEE. The junction had 5 bases not matched to a gene; V was cut back by 4 bases and J by 7 bases. The CDR3 has 15 residues. The CDR3 region has the DNA TGTGCCAGCAGCACCCGGACTAGCGGGGGAAATGAGCAGTTCTTC. It is translated as CASSTRTSGGNEQFF.